This T cell receptor (beta chain) was obtained from a study of CD8 T cells in Susac syndrome. From blood CD8+ and CD4+ T cells, TCR beta sequences were generated. Relapsing-remitting disease, either stable or active, was present in the treatment-naive patients who were the multiple sclerosis controls. FACS enriched CD8+ TEMRA cells, while bulk CD8+ and CD4+ were negatively isolated. V lost 1 base, J lost 3 bases, and 10 bases lay in between. There are 14 residues in the CDR3. CDR1 and CDR2 (germline): SGHDN, FVKESK. Random hexamers were used to reverse transcribe an amount of roughly 0.45 to 1 ug RNA. TCR beta CDR3 was amplified by immunoSEQ multiplex PCR. This amplification extended across 54 Vbeta and 13 Jbeta segments. A single record per CDR3 protein comes from TCRdb applying MiXCR to the immunoSEQ multiplex PCR reads. The table lists more than 70,000 distinct CDR3 sequences, roughly 90% of them singletons.

This clonotype was counted a few times. The sample was CD8+ T cells from PBMCs. The TCR was taken from a human donor with multiple sclerosis. The rearrangement links TRBV14 to TRBJ2-7, with D perhaps TRBD2 (5 bases). This chain's CDR3 is CASSQGTWGYEQYF. In DNA, the CDR3 is TGTGCCAGCAGCCAAGGGACTTGGGGCTACGAGCAGTACTTC. The entire variable domain, with the rest obtained from reference TRBV14 and TRBJ2-7, is as follows: EAGVTQFPSHSVIEKGQTVTLRCDPISGHDNLYWYRRVMGKEIKFLLHFVKESKQDESGMPNNRFLAERTGGTYSTLKVQPAELEDSGVYFCASSQGTWGYEQYFGPGTRLTVT.